This T cell receptor (beta chain) comes out of a study of lymphopenia after photon versus proton radiotherapy. Some clones are missing from TCRdb's copy, which holds only in-frame ones; the method was immunoSEQ multiplex PCR. Among 25,000 to 35,000 clones listed, approximately 95% were seen once. Per the germline V gene, CDR1 is SGDLS and CDR2 is YYNGEE. Germline trimming cut 4 bases from V and 8 bases from J; bases unmatched to any gene: 14. The CDR3 loop spans 15 amino acids. The sample was peripheral blood, taken from a patient treated with photon-based radiotherapy. The genes are TRBV9 and TRBJ2-5, with 7 positions matching TRBD2. The clonotype comes from a woman aged 50 to 60 with cholangiocarcinoma. The CDR3 reads CASSLGGAGDGTQYF. CDR3 DNA: TGTGCCAGCAGCCTTGGTGGGGCGGGGGACGGTACCCAGTACTTC. The full variable domain, its missing parts supplied by reference TRBV9 and TRBJ2-5, is DSGVTQTPKHLITATGQRVTLRCSPRSGDLSVYWYQQSLDQGLQFLIQYYNGEERAKGNILERFSAQQFPDLHSELNLSSLELGDSALYFCASSLGGAGDGTQYFGPGTRLLVL.